The 28 T cell receptor beta chains reported below all come from one sample, sequenced in a study of blood T cells in healthy people across ages. A second PCR, run for roughly 7 to 12 cycles, used a sample-barcoded 5' primer plus a J-beta primer mix. Each CDR3 protein gets one entry after TCRdb re-called the 5' RACE reads with MiXCR. The data contain around 990,000 distinct CDR3 sequences, around 27% of them singletons. The same specimen was also included in a second study, on T cells of mothers and their children.

Sample: blood. The receptors were gathered from a girl between 2 and 10 years old in good health.

This clonotype has only one observation. Relative to the germline gene, one junction end is altered; a read error may explain this. The rearrangement links TRBV2 to TRBJ2-2, with 8 bases aligning to TRBD2. The CDR3 is 13 amino acids. The germline gives CDR1 SNHLY, CDR2 FYNNEI. CDR3 in DNA: TGTGCCAGCGCAGCGGGGGTTCCCGGGGAGCCGTTTTTT. Residues: CASAAGVPGEPFF.

The chain joins TRBV5-1 to TRBJ2-1, with 8 bases that match TRBD2. Germline V CDR1 and CDR2: SGHRS, YFSETQ. The CDR3 runs 16 residues. V was clipped by 4 bases and J by 0 bases; unmatched bases: 6. Here the CDR3 reads CASSPPSGSSYNEQFF. In DNA, the CDR3 is TGCGCCAGCAGCCCGCCCAGCGGGAGCTCCTACAATGAGCAGTTCTTC. The variable domain in full, completed from reference TRBV5-1 and TRBJ2-1, reads KAGVTQTPRYLIKTRGQQVTLSCSPISGHRSVSWYQQTPGQGLQFLFEYFSETQRNKGNFPGRFSGRQFSNSRSEMNVSTLELGDSALYLCASSPPSGSSYNEQFFGPGTRLTVL.

This clonotype was counted a few times. V is TRBV11-1 and J is TRBJ2-5, with D tentatively TRBD1 or TRBD2 (5 bases each). The CDR3 covers 15 residues. Germline V gene data show CDR1 as SGHAT and CDR2 as FQDESV (reference sequence). Trimming removed 4 bases from V and 1 base from J, with 13 bases in between. The CDR3 loop reads CASSWILGGQETQYF. The DNA for the CDR3 is TGTGCCAGCAGCTGGATCCTTGGGGGCCAAGAGACCCAGTACTTC.

This clonotype occurred a few times. This chain uses TRBV12-3 or TRBV12-4 with TRBJ1-6; possible D gene TRBD1, 5 bases. The ends were cut back, 7 bases at V and 7 bases at J, with 17 bases in the middle. The CDR3 extends over 15 amino acids. The CDR3 loop reads CASNSGRSRNSPLHF. As DNA, the CDR3 is TGTGCCAGCAACTCAGGGAGGAGTAGAAATTCACCCCTCCACTTT.

V is TRBV7-2 and J is TRBJ2-3, with 11 nucleotides matching TRBD2. Germline-derived CDR1 and CDR2 are SGHTA and FQGNSA. Trimming removed 5 bases from V and 5 bases from J; junction bases left unmatched: 3. The CDR3 loop spans 14 amino acids. This chain's CDR3 is CASSELAGVDTQYF. As DNA, the CDR3 is TGTGCCAGCAGCGAACTAGCGGGGGTAGATACGCAGTATTTT.

This sequence joins TRBV7-2 and TRBJ2-7, with 11 bases matching TRBD1. The CDR3 contains 16 residues. The trim removed 0 bases at V and 6 bases at J, leaving 7 bases unmatched. Germline values: CDR1 SGHTA, CDR2 FQGNSA. CDR3 residues: CASSLAGGQGASEQYF. CDR3 nucleotide sequence: TGTGCCAGCAGCTTAGCGGGAGGACAGGGGGCCTCCGAGCAGTACTTC.

This clonotype occurred a few times. The J gene is TRBJ2-1, the V gene TRBV20-1; 16 positions match TRBD2. Losses at the gene ends were 6 bases for V and 1 base for J; bases not matched to a gene: 12. There are 19 residues in the CDR3. CDR1 is DFQATT, CDR2 SNEGSKA, per germline (reference sequence). The CDR3 region has the DNA TGCAGTGCGCTGGGTCCCGGGACTAGCGGGAGGGGGTCCTACAATGAGCAGTTCTTC. Translation: CSALGPGTSGRGSYNEQFF.

This clonotype was recorded a few times. This chain uses TRBV13 with TRBJ1-1, with TRBD1 as a possible D gene (6 bases). Germline V gives CDR1 PRHDT, CDR2 FYEKMQ (reference sequence). The CDR3 extends over 13 amino acids. The V end was cut by 9 bases, the J end by 1 base, with 12 bases between. For the CDR3, the DNA is TGTGCCAGTCACAGGGATTGGAACACTGAAGCTTTCTTT. This sequence encodes CASHRDWNTEAFF.

This clonotype was seen a handful of times. CDR3 sequence: CASSSMTGAEAFF. Here the CDR3 DNA reads TGTGCCAGCAGCTCTATGACAGGAGCGGAAGCTTTCTTT. The rearrangement links TRBV7-3 to TRBJ1-1; maybe TRBD1 (6 bases). Germline lookup yields CDR1 SGHTA and CDR2 FQGTGA. The CDR3 is made up of 13 amino acids. Trimming removed 4 bases from V and 8 bases from J, with 14 bases in between.

The chain couples TRBV12-3 or TRBV12-4 to TRBJ1-2; a possible D gene is TRBD1 (5 bases). This CDR3 contains 15 residues. V lost 6 bases, J lost 3 bases, and 17 bases lay in between. DNA of the CDR3: TGTGCCAGCAGCCAGAACTCGGGGCTCTACTATGGCTACACCTTC. Its translation: CASSQNSGLYYGYTF.

Points on this clonotype: The junction does not match germline at one end; this may be a read error. This chain joins TRBV7-9 and TRBJ2-7; perhaps TRBD2 as D (5 bases). This CDR3 comprises 10 residues. The germline gives CDR1 SEHNR, CDR2 FQNEAQ (reference sequence). For the CDR3, the DNA is TGTGCCAGCAGCTTAGAGACTACCCATTTC. Its translation: CASSLETTHF.

This clonotype was seen a few times. The chain couples TRBV29-1 to TRBJ1-2; no definite D call. The CDR3 contains 13 residues. Trimming removed 3 bases from V and 5 bases from J, with 13 bases in between. The V gene's germline CDR1 is SQVTM and CDR2 ANQGSEA. CDR3 in DNA: TGCAGCGTTGATGCGGTAGGGATGTATGGCTACACCTTC. Translating gives CSVDAVGMYGYTF.

With regard to this clonotype: The junction departs from germline at one end; a sequencing error may be responsible. The chain recombines TRBV3-1 with TRBJ1-3; TRBD1 is a possible D gene (6 bases). The germline V gene has CDR1 LGHDT and CDR2 YNNKEL (reference sequence). This CDR3 has 15 residues. In DNA, the CDR3 is TGTGCCAGCAGCCTTGGACAGTTCTCTGGAAACGCCATATATTTT. Protein: CASSLGQFSGNAIYF.

The chain links TRBV3-1 to TRBJ1-4; D not resolved. The CDR3 totals 15 residues. V was shortened by 0 bases and J by 5 bases, with 10 bases between the two germline ends. The V gene's germline CDR1 is LGHDT and CDR2 YNNKEL (reference sequence). CDR3 sequence (DNA): TGTGCCAGCAGCCAAGAGAGACAACGGAATGAAAAACTGTTTTTT. It translates to CASSQERQRNEKLFF.

The V gene is TRBV20-1, the J gene TRBJ2-3; D unresolved. This CDR3 is 15 amino acids long. Per the germline V gene, CDR1 is DFQATT and CDR2 is SNEGSKA (reference sequence). V was clipped by 1 base and J by 4 bases, with 15 bases between them. CDR3 coding DNA: TGCAGTGCTAGAGTTCAAGCCCTTGGTCCAGATACGCAGTATTTT. Translated: CSARVQALGPDTQYF.

This clonotype has just a few counts. The rearrangement links TRBV12-3 or TRBV12-4 to TRBJ1-2; D not resolved. This CDR3 has 15 residues. V lost 7 bases, J lost 3 bases, and 18 bases lay in between. DNA for the CDR3: TGTGCCAGCACCACAGAGGTTGTTAGAGACTATGGCTACACCTTC. This translates into CASTTEVVRDYGYTF.

This clonotype has more than one count but fewer than ten. The chain carries TRBV29-1 and TRBJ2-5; 10 nucleotides match TRBD2. The CDR3 totals 12 residues. Germline loops: CDR1 SQVTM, CDR2 ANQGSEA. The V gene end was trimmed by 6 bases and the J gene end by 3 bases; junction bases not matched to a gene: 1. The DNA for the CDR3 is TGCAGCGTCCTAGCGGGAGAAGAGACCCAGTACTTC. As protein: CSVLAGEETQYF.

This clonotype was found many times. The rearrangement links TRBV27 to TRBJ2-2; D gene uncertain. The germline CDR1 and CDR2 sequences are MNHEY and SMNVEV (reference sequence). V lost 4 bases and J 6 bases, leaving 3 bases between the germline ends. The CDR3 is 11 amino acids. The CDR3 region is CASSWAGELFF. The CDR3 DNA reads TGTGCCAGCAGTTGGGCCGGGGAGCTGTTTTTT.

This clonotype was seen only a few times. This chain uses TRBV18 with TRBJ2-5, with TRBD2 identical over 8 bases. Gene TRBJ2-7 matches the end of the DNA better, so the J call may be wrong. The V gene's germline CDR1 is KGHSH and CDR2 LQKENI. The CDR3 has 16 residues. The CDR3 nucleotides read TGTGCCAGCTCACCATCTCGACGGGAGGGCCCCTACGAGCAGTACTTC. It codes for CASSPSRREGPYEQYF.

This clonotype was detected a few times. The rearrangement joins TRBV21-1 to TRBJ2-4; TRBD1, the D gene given by the table, was not confirmed from the DNA. TRBV21-1 is a pseudogene. This CDR3 has 20 residues. Here the CDR3 DNA reads TGTGCCAGCAGCAAAGTTCCCGATATCGACAGGGGAAGGGCCAAAAACATTCAGTACTTC. Translation: CASSKVPDIDRGRAKNIQYF.

The chain recombines TRBV18 with TRBJ2-5; 10 bases align to TRBD1. J lost 7 bases, V lost 3 bases, and 2 bases had no gene match. The CDR3 consists of 13 residues. Germline values: CDR1 KGHSH, CDR2 LQKENI. CDR3 sequence (DNA): TGTGCCAGCTCACCGGGACAGGGGTGGACCCAGTACTTC. This sequence encodes CASSPGQGWTQYF. Supplemented by reference TRBV18 and TRBJ2-5, the full variable domain reads NAGVMQNPRHLVRRRGQEARLRCSPMKGHSHVYWYRQLPEEGLKFMVYLQKENIIDESGMPKERFSAEFPKEGPSILRIQQVVRGDSAAYFCASSPGQGWTQYFGPGTRLLVL.

The V call is TRBV20-1, the J call TRBJ1-6, with TRBD1 matching 9 bases. The ends lost 3 bases at V and 7 bases at J; junction bases unmatched: 4. Germline V CDR1 and CDR2: DFQATT, SNEGSKA (reference sequence). CDR3 length equals 14 residues. The CDR3 here is CSARGQGGNSPLHF. The CDR3 bases are TGCAGTGCTAGGGGACAGGGTGGAAATTCACCCCTCCACTTT.

J is TRBJ2-7 and V is TRBV7-9; TRBD2 matches at 8 bases. V lost 5 bases to trimming and J lost 6 bases; unmatched junction nucleotides: 12. The CDR3 covers 15 residues. Germline V lookup: CDR1 SEHNR, CDR2 FQNEAQ (reference sequence). Here the CDR3 DNA reads TGTGCCAGCAGCCGTGGGCGGGAGGCCTCGGCCGAGCAGTACTTC. Its protein is CASSRGREASAEQYF. The full variable domain, rest sourced from reference TRBV7-9 and TRBJ2-7, is DTGVSQNPRHKITKRGQNVTFRCDPISEHNRLYWYRQTLGQGPEFLTYFQNEAQLEKSRLLSDRFSAERPKGSFSTLEIQRTEQGDSAMYLCASSRGREASAEQYFGPGTRLTVT.

In DNA form, the CDR3 reads TGTGCCAGCAGTTCCTTCCCGCGGAATGAGCAGTTCTTC. Amino acids: CASSSFPRNEQFF. V gene TRBV28 combines with J gene TRBJ2-5; no firm D call. The end of the DNA aligns better with TRBJ2-1, so the J call may be wrong. The CDR3 has 13 amino acids. CDR1 is MDHEN and CDR2 is SYDVKM in the germline V gene.

About this clonotype: An end of the junction does not agree with germline; a read error may underlie this. The rearrangement joins TRBV19 to TRBJ2-1, with no clear D. This CDR3 has 13 amino acids. Germline lookup yields CDR1 LNHDA and CDR2 SQIVND (reference sequence). In DNA form, the CDR3 reads TGCGTTACAAGTAGGAACTCCTACAATGAGCAGTTCTTC. It yields the protein CVTSRNSYNEQFF.

In DNA form, the CDR3 reads TGCAGTGCTAGAGAAGACAGGGGCCCCTACGAGCAGTACTTC. Its translation: CSAREDRGPYEQYF. The chain couples TRBV20-1 to TRBJ2-7, with 8 bases aligning to TRBD1. CDR1 and CDR2 from the germline V gene are DFQATT and SNEGSKA (reference sequence). J gave up 2 bases and V 0 bases, and 3 bases lay outside the gene matches. CDR3 length: 14 amino acids.

This clonotype was seen only a few times. J is TRBJ2-1 and V is TRBV20-1; 12 bases line up with TRBD2. Germline V CDR1 and CDR2: DFQATT, SNEGSKA (reference sequence). The CDR3 contains 16 residues. Losses at the gene ends were 4 bases for V and 0 bases for J; bases not matched to a gene: 4. The CDR3 is CSAMTSGSGSYNEQFF. CDR3 in DNA: TGCAGTGCTATGACTAGCGGGAGTGGCTCCTACAATGAGCAGTTCTTC.

This clonotype was counted between two and nine times. The rearrangement links TRBV29-1 to TRBJ1-1; weak D call: TRBD1 (5 bases). The CDR3 sequence is 12 residues long. The V gene lost 4 bases and the J gene lost 4 bases, with 10 bases spanning the gap. Germline CDR1 is SQVTM and CDR2 is ANQGSEA. In DNA, the CDR3 is TGCAGCGTTGCGGGGGGGGTCACTGAAGCTTTCTTT. Protein: CSVAGGVTEAFF.